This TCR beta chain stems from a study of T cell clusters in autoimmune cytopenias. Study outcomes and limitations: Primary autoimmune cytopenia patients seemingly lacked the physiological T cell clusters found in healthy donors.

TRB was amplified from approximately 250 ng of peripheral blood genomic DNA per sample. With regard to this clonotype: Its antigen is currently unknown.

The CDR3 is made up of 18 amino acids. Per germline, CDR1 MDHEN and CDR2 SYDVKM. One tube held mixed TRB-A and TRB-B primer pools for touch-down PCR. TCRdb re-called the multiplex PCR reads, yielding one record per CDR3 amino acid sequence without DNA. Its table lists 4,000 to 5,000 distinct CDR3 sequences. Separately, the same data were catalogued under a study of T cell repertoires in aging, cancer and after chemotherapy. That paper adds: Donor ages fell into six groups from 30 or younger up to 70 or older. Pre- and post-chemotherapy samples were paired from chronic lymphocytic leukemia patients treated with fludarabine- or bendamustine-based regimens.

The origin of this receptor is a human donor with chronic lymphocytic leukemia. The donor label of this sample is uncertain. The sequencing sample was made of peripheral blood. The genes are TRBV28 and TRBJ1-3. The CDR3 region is CASSFGPPGDHSGNTIYF.